These 11 T cell receptor beta chains share one sample of origin, sequenced in a study of cytomegalovirus exposure and HLA in healthy donors. Use of 60 Vbeta and 13 Jbeta primers characterized the PCR. TCRdb's copy holds only in-frame clones and misses some; the assay was immunoSEQ multiplex PCR. The sample shows 85,000 to 90,000 clones, around 85% of them seen only once. The source material was PBMCs. These TCRs come from a man aged 30 to 45 in good health and CMV-seronegative.

The CDR3 sequence is CASSTYGTGGYTF. The CDR3 DNA reads TGTGCCAGCAGCACGTACGGGACTGGGGGCTACACCTTC. The V and J genes are TRBV11-3 and TRBJ1-2; weak D call: TRBD1 (5 bases). Deletions cut 5 bases from V and 8 bases from J, with 15 bases between. CDR3 length: 13 residues. Germline assignment: CDR1 SGHNT and CDR2 YENEEA.

The CDR3 coding sequence is TGTGCCAGCAGTACGGGGGGTTCCTACGAGCAGTACTTC. This gives the protein CASSTGGSYEQYF. This rearrangement joins TRBV5-4 to TRBJ2-7, with TRBD2 matching over 7 bases. V shed 5 bases and J 1 base; nucleotides not matched to a gene: 3. The germline gives CDR1 SGHNT, CDR2 YYREEE (reference sequence). This CDR3 region has 13 residues. The entire variable domain, with the rest obtained from reference TRBV5-4 and TRBJ2-7, is as follows: ETGVTQSPTHLIKTRGQQVTLRCSSQSGHNTVSWYQQALGQGPQFIFQYYREEENGRGNFPPRFSGLQFPNYSSELNVNALELDDSALYLCASSTGGSYEQYFGPGTRLTVT.

The chain's CDR3 is CASSQASGGQGRTGELFF. The CDR3 DNA reads as TGTGCCAGCAGCCAAGCCTCGGGGGGACAGGGTAGGACCGGGGAGCTGTTTTTT. This sequence joins TRBV4-2 and TRBJ2-2, with 9 positions matching TRBD1. Germline assignment: CDR1 LGHNA and CDR2 YNFKEQ. The CDR3 is 18 residues long. With V trimmed by 1 base and J by 5 bases, 11 bases remained unmatched.

The rearrangement joins TRBV30 to TRBJ2-3, with TRBD2 matching 12 bases. This CDR3 contains 18 residues. CDR1 and CDR2 from the germline V gene are GTSNPN and SVGIG (reference sequence). Trimming at V came to 1 base and at J to 0 bases, leaving 8 bases not matched to a gene. The CDR3: CAWSATSGGTISTDTQYF. In DNA form, the CDR3 reads TGTGCCTGGAGTGCTACTAGCGGGGGGACCATTAGCACAGATACGCAGTATTTT.

The chain employs TRBV7-8 and TRBJ1-4; D uncertain. Trimming removed 2 bases from V and 0 bases from J, with 10 bases in between. CDR3 length: 16 amino acids. The germline gives CDR1 SGHVS, CDR2 FQNEAQ. CDR3 region: CASSLLPSTTNEKLFF. DNA of the CDR3: TGTGCCAGCAGCTTACTACCGAGTACAACTAATGAAAAACTGTTTTTT.

The J gene is TRBJ2-1, the V gene TRBV19; TRBD1 matches 10 bases. The germline V gene encodes CDR1 LNHDA and CDR2 SQIVND (reference sequence). Trimming cost V 7 bases and J 8 bases; bases outside gene matches: 14. The CDR3 sequence is 16 residues long. The CDR3 reads CASTDNRDRGTDEQFF. The CDR3 nucleotides read TGTGCCAGTACCGATAACCGGGACAGGGGAACTGATGAGCAGTTCTTC. Supplemented by reference TRBV19 and TRBJ2-1, the full variable domain reads DGGITQSPKYLFRKEGQNVTLSCEQNLNHDAMYWYRQDPGQGLRLIYYSQIVNDFQKGDIAEGYSVSREKKESFPLTVTSAQKNPTAFYLCASTDNRDRGTDEQFFGPGTRLTVL.

This clone was picked up a small number of times. The gene calls are TRBV9 and TRBJ1-3, with D hard to call. Germline CDR1 SGDLS, CDR2 YYNGEE. This CDR3 comprises 14 residues. V was cut by 1 base and J by 0 bases, with 5 bases left in between. CDR3 in amino acids: CASSVTDSGNTIYF. The CDR3 coding sequence is TGTGCCAGCAGCGTAACAGACTCTGGAAACACCATATATTTT.

This chain connects TRBV30 to TRBJ1-1; no clear D gene. The V and J ends lost 0 bases and 4 bases respectively, with 9 bases between them. The CDR3 spans 13 residues. Germline CDR1 reads GTSNPN; CDR2 reads SVGIG (reference sequence). In DNA form, the CDR3 reads TGTGCCTGGAGTGTAGGTGGGAGCACTGAAGCTTTCTTT. Translating it yields CAWSVGGSTEAFF.

The chain carries TRBV19 and TRBJ1-2; tentatively, D is TRBD1 (5 bases). The CDR3 contains 14 residues. The V end lost 5 bases, the J end lost 2 bases, and 12 bases lay between the germline ends. Germline CDR1 LNHDA, CDR2 SQIVND (reference sequence). The CDR3 here is CASSVQVSNYGYTF. CDR3 bases: TGTGCCAGTAGTGTACAGGTTTCGAACTATGGCTACACCTTC. Filled out from reference TRBV19 and TRBJ1-2, the complete variable domain reads DGGITQSPKYLFRKEGQNVTLSCEQNLNHDAMYWYRQDPGQGLRLIYYSQIVNDFQKGDIAEGYSVSREKKESFPLTVTSAQKNPTAFYLCASSVQVSNYGYTFGSGTRLTVV.

The chain carries TRBV14 and TRBJ1-1, with no clear D. The CDR3 sequence is 15 residues long. Germline lookup yields CDR1 SGHDN and CDR2 FVKESK. The V and J ends lost 5 bases and 1 base respectively, with 14 bases between them. DNA of the CDR3: TGTGCCAGCAGCTTAAGTCGGGGTCCGAACACTGAAGCTTTCTTT. This sequence encodes CASSLSRGPNTEAFF.

The J gene is TRBJ1-2, the V gene TRBV27, with no clear D. The V end lost 8 bases, the J end lost 2 bases, and 12 bases lay between the germline ends. The CDR3 runs to 13 residues. Germline assignment: CDR1 MNHEY and CDR2 SMNVEV (reference sequence). CDR3 protein: CASGEGYNYGYTF. Here the CDR3 DNA reads TGTGCCAGCGGGGAGGGATACAACTATGGCTACACCTTC.